One and the same sample provided the 10 T cell receptor beta chains below, sequenced in a study of blood T cell repertoires in COVID-19. Only in-frame clones appear in the TCRdb table, and some are missing; sequencing was by immunoSEQ multiplex PCR. The sample includes roughly 250,000 clones, about 90% of them seen just once. The sample consisted of peripheral blood. All receptors come from a man aged 25-40 years with COVID-19, enrolled during active disease.

This chain joins TRBV7-9 and TRBJ1-2, with 10 nucleotides matching TRBD1. CDR1 is SEHNR and CDR2 is FQNEAQ in the germline V gene (reference sequence). This CDR3 region has 15 residues. Trimming at V came to 7 bases and at J to 3 bases, leaving 8 bases not matched to a gene. CDR3 loop: CASTPGQGGDYGYTF. Here the CDR3 DNA reads TGTGCCAGCACCCCCGGACAGGGGGGAGACTATGGCTACACCTTC.

This clone was picked up one time. The chain recombines TRBV6-1 with TRBJ1-5; D is ambiguous. The V and J ends lost 1 base and 10 bases respectively, with 14 bases between them. The CDR3 is 14 residues long. Germline V CDR1 and CDR2: MNHNS, SASEGT. The CDR3 here is CASSEDGDYRPQHF. The CDR3 DNA sequence: TGTGCCAGCAGTGAAGACGGGGATTATCGACCCCAGCATTTT.

The chain has TRBV6-5 and TRBJ2-1; 7 bases are a match to TRBD2. V lost 6 bases, J lost 6 bases, and 11 bases stayed unmatched. The CDR3 sequence is 15 residues long. CDR1 is MNHEY, CDR2 SVGAGI, per germline. For the CDR3, the DNA is TGTGCCAGCAGCCTCTCCGGGACTATTCGCAATGAGCAGTTCTTC. This sequence encodes CASSLSGTIRNEQFF.

The V gene is TRBV7-3, the J gene TRBJ2-2; D is undetermined. Germline assignment: CDR1 SGHTA and CDR2 FQGTGA. The CDR3 sequence is 13 residues long. Trimming left V 3 bases short and J 3 bases short, with 5 bases between. CDR3 loop: CASSFSDTGELFF. As DNA, the CDR3 is TGTGCCAGCAGCTTTTCCGACACCGGGGAGCTGTTTTTT. Together with reference TRBV7-3 and TRBJ2-2, the CDR3 gives the full variable domain: GAGVSQTPSNKVTEKGKYVELRCDPISGHTALYWYRQSLGQGPEFLIYFQGTGAADDSGLPNDRFFAVRPEGSVSTLKIQRTERGDSAVYLCASSFSDTGELFFGEGSRLTVL.

This clone was seen a single time. The identical CDR3 is also encoded by other nucleotide sequences in the sample. V is TRBV5-1 and J is TRBJ2-1, with 7 bases aligning to TRBD2. Germline CDR1 and CDR2: SGHRS and YFSETQ. The CDR3 has 15 residues. Losses at the gene ends were 2 bases for V and 4 bases for J; bases not matched to a gene: 6. CDR3 amino acids: CASSLEAGEYNEQFF. CDR3 nucleotide sequence: TGCGCCAGCAGCTTAGAGGCGGGGGAATACAATGAGCAGTTCTTC.

The chain combines TRBV18 with TRBJ1-6; 7 nucleotides agree with TRBD1. CDR1 and CDR2 from the germline V gene are KGHSH and LQKENI. V was pared by 8 bases and J by 1 base, with 5 bases of the junction left unmatched. The CDR3 consists of 15 residues. Here the CDR3 reads CASRDRVSYNSPLHF. The CDR3 coding sequence is TGTGCCAGCCGCGACAGGGTTTCCTATAATTCACCCCTCCACTTT.

This clone was detected a few times. This chain connects TRBV5-1 to TRBJ1-2; D might be TRBD1 (5 bases). The CDR3 loop spans 14 amino acids. Per germline, CDR1 SGHRS and CDR2 YFSETQ. Trimming stripped 2 bases from V and 1 base from J, with 9 bases between. The CDR3 DNA follows: TGCGCCAGCAGCTTCCAGACAGATAACTATGGCTACACCTTC. Its protein is CASSFQTDNYGYTF.

The chain is built from TRBV24-1 and TRBJ1-2; D is ambiguous. Between the trimmed V and J ends, which lost 0 bases and 4 bases, there was a span of 8 bases. From germline, CDR1 is KGHDR and CDR2 SFDVKD. This CDR3 region has 14 residues. As DNA, the CDR3 is TGTGCCACCAGTGATTTGACAGTGTTCTATGGCTACACCTTC. Amino acid sequence: CATSDLTVFYGYTF.

This rearrangement joins TRBV2 to TRBJ1-6; D remains unclear. CDR1 and CDR2 from the germline V gene are SNHLY and FYNNEI. This CDR3 spans 14 amino acids. The ends were cut back, 3 bases at V and 8 bases at J, with 11 bases in the middle. The CDR3, as DNA: TGTGCCAGCAGTGACCCGGACTTATATTCACCCCTCCACTTT. It codes for CASSDPDLYSPLHF.

This chain links TRBV2 with TRBJ2-7, with D tentatively TRBD1 (6 bases). Germline CDR1 is SNHLY and CDR2 is FYNNEI. The CDR3 spans 14 residues. V lost 4 bases, J lost 4 bases, and 14 bases lay in between. The CDR3, as DNA: TGTGCCAGCAGTGTGGATCAGGGGCTTTACGAGCAGTACTTC. Protein sequence: CASSVDQGLYEQYF.